This TCR beta chain stems from a study of blood T cell repertoires in COVID-19. Study at large: Collection of acute and convalescent COVID-19 samples took place in the United States, Italy and Spain.

In germline, CDR1 is MDHEN, CDR2 SYDVKM. The CDR3 is 16 amino acids. V shed 5 bases and J 6 bases; nucleotides not matched to a gene: 13. Original data processing: Nucleated cell counts were estimated from reference gene primer amplification. Repertoires were generated with immunoSEQ multiplex PCR, while TCRdb's copy carries only in-frame clones and drops some. For V, J and clone size, that table is used; D and trimming come from the DNA. The sample contains roughly 110,000 clones, 85% of which appear only once. The chain links TRBV28 to TRBJ1-1, with 9 bases aligning to TRBD1. Specimen: peripheral blood. The TCR sequence derives from a human donor in a cohort sampled during active COVID-19. CDR3 loop: CASSPTPGQGLPEAFF. The CDR3 nucleotides are TGTGCCAGCAGTCCCACCCCGGGACAGGGTCTTCCTGAAGCTTTCTTT.